One TCR beta chain is described in this entry. The antigen is not known. This sample is drawn from a study of T cell responses to AZD1222 COVID-19 vaccine. Study-level results: Clonal diversity may have been underestimated in mostly white British donors. Dominant CD4 TCR responses targeted spike regions 160-218 and 743-854.

Method: immunoSEQ multiplex PCR; TCRdb's copy keeps in-frame clones and lacks some. The table has 75,000 to 100,000 clones, around 90% seen once. J lost 11 bases, V lost 0 bases, and 19 bases had no gene match. This CDR3 contains 18 residues. CDR1 and CDR2 from the germline V gene are LGHDT and YNNKEL (reference sequence). The receptor comes from an adult in good health. Sequences were derived from peripheral blood, sampled on day 0 of AZD1222 vaccination. The chain couples TRBV3-1 (or the pseudogene TRBV3-2) to TRBJ1-2, with 9 bases aligning to TRBD1. CDR3 nucleotides: TGTGCCAGCAGCCAAGATTCGGTCTCGGGACAGGGCTTTTTTGGGTACACCTTC. This codes for CASSQDSVSGQGFFGYTF.